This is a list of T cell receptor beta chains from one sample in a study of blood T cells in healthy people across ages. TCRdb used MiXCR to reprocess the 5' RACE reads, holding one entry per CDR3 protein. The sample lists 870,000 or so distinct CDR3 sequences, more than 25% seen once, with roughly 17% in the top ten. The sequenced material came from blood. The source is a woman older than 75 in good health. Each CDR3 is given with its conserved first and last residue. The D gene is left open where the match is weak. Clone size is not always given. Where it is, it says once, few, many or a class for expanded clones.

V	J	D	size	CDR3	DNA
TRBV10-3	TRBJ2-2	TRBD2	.	CAISGRLAGGAQELFF	TGTGCCATCAGTGGAAGACTAGCGGGGGGGGCACAGGAGCTGTTTTTT
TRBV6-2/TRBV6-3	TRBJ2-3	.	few	CASSYSIPRRGGTDTQYF	TGTGCCAGCAGTTACTCGATACCGCGCAGGGGAGGAACAGATACGCAGTATTTT
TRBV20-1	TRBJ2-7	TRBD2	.	CSASWTSGYEQYF	TGCAGTGCTAGCTGGACTAGCGGCTACGAGCAGTACTTC
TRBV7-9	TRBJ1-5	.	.	CASSSAISNQPQHF	TGTGCCAGCAGCTCAGCGATTAGCAATCAGCCCCAGCATTTT
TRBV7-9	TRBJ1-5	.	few	CASSQQRPYSNQPQHF	TGTGCCAGCAGTCAGCAGCGGCCGTATAGCAATCAGCCCCAGCATTTT
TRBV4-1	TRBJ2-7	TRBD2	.	CASSQPGTKYYEQYF	TGCGCCAGCAGCCAACCCGGGACTAAGTACTACGAGCAGTACTTC
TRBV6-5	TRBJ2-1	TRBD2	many	CASSSGLAGGEQFF	TGTGCCAGCAGTTCTGGGCTAGCGGGGGGAGAGCAGTTCTTC
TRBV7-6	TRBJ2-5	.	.	CASSMRAVGAYQETQYF	TGTGCCAGCAGCATGAGGGCCGTGGGCGCATACCAAGAGACCCAGTACTTC
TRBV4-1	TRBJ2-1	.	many	CASSQDGVSPYNEQFF	TGCGCCAGCAGCCAAGATGGGGTCTCCCCCTACAATGAGCAGTTCTTC
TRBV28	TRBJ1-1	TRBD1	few	CASSLLGQGAGDTEAFF	TGTGCCAGCAGTTTACTGGGACAGGGGGCCGGGGACACTGAAGCTTTCTTT
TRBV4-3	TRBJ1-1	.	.	CASSLRQVGHEAFF	TGCGCCAGCAGCCTCCGTCAGGTGGGGCATGAAGCTTTCTTT
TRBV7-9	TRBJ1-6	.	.	CASSKTNSPLHF	TGTGCCAGCAGCAAGACGAACTCACCCCTCCACTTT
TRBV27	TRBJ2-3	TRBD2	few	CASSLLLAGYSSTDTQYF	TGTGCCAGCAGTTTACTCCTAGCGGGGTACTCTAGCACAGATACGCAGTATTTT
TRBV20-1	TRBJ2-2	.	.	CSASLGPNTGELFF	TGCAGTGCTAGTCTAGGGCCAAACACCGGGGAGCTGTTTTTT
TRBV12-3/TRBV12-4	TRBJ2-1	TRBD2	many	CASSLFSGGSYNEQFF	TGTGCCAGCAGTTTATTCAGCGGGGGATCCTACAATGAGCAGTTCTTC
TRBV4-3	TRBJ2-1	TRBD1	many	CASSPGQGASYNEQFF	TGCGCCAGCAGCCCAGGGCAGGGGGCCTCCTACAATGAGCAGTTCTTC
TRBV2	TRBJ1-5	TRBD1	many	CASKGQGNQPQHF	TGTGCCAGCAAGGGACAGGGGAATCAGCCCCAGCATTTT
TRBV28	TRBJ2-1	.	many	CASSWALNNEQFF	TGTGCCAGCAGTTGGGCACTAAACAATGAGCAGTTCTTC
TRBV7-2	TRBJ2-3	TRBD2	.	CASSLALAGPRDTQYF	TGTGCCAGCAGCTTAGCTCTAGCGGGGCCCAGGGATACGCAGTATTTT
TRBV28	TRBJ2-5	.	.	CASSFQFGQETQYF	TGTGCCAGCAGTTTCCAGTTTGGCCAAGAGACCCAGTACTTC
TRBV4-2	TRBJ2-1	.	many	CASSQGGSSYNEQFF	TGTGCCAGCAGCCAAGGGGGGAGCTCCTACAATGAGCAGTTCTTC